This T cell receptor (beta chain) was retrieved from a study of cytomegalovirus exposure and HLA in healthy donors. The study sampled nominally healthy donors, though unrecorded immune exposures were likely. The V segment lost 3 bases and the J segment 7 bases; nucleotides outside the gene matches: 5. Germline loops: CDR1 LNHDA, CDR2 SQIVND (reference sequence). This CDR3 contains 13 residues. The PCR used 60 Vbeta and 13 Jbeta primers. Measured with immunoSEQ multiplex PCR; TCRdb has only the in-frame clones, and not every one. Of around 110,000 clones in the sample, roughly 80% were seen once. This chain connects TRBV19 to TRBJ1-2; 7 nucleotides agree with TRBD1. The clonotype was recovered from a man under 40 in good health and CMV-seropositive. Sequenced sample: PBMCs. The CDR3 DNA is TGTGCCAGTAGTATTCGGGCAGGGGGTGGCTACACCTTC. It specifies CASSIRAGGGYTF.